A selection of T cell receptor beta chains follows, all from one sample in a study of blood T cell repertoires in COVID-19. Using immunoSEQ multiplex PCR, the repertoire was profiled, and TCRdb retains in-frame clones only, with some absent. The sample lists 150,000 to 250,000 clones, about four fifths seen once, with less than 7% in the top ten. Sequenced input: peripheral blood. The receptors were gathered from a woman between 35 and 50 years old with COVID-19, enrolled during active disease. Both conserved end residues are part of each CDR3. The D gene is left open where the match is weak. Size is stated for part of the rows, as once, few or many counts, or as a class when the clone is expanded.

j_gene,len,d_gene,abundance,v_gene,CDR3aa,CDR3nt
TRBJ2-2,18,TRBD1,once,TRBV9,CASSVTTDRGRSTGELFF,TGTGCCAGCAGCGTAACCACGGACAGGGGGCGAAGCACCGGGGAGCTGTTTTTT
TRBJ2-1,19,TRBD2,once,TRBV24-1,CATSDSGTRGGSSYNEQFF,TGTGCCACCAGTGATTCAGGGACTAGGGGGGGAAGCTCCTACAATGAGCAGTTCTTC
TRBJ1-1,15,NA,NA,TRBV6-6,CASSYSHVGNTEAFF,TGTGCCAGCAGTTACTCTCATGTCGGGAACACTGAAGCTTTCTTT
TRBJ2-5,15,TRBD1,NA,TRBV2,CASSNRGTGGETQYF,TGTGCCAGCAGTAATAGAGGGACAGGGGGAGAGACCCAGTACTTC
TRBJ2-1,16,TRBD2,NA,TRBV5-4,CASSATSGGAYNEQFF,TGTGCCAGCAGCGCGACTAGCGGGGGGGCCTACAATGAGCAGTTCTTC
TRBJ2-7,16,TRBD1,many,TRBV2,CGTSPGATGGGYEQYF,TGTGGCACCTCACCCGGCGCGACAGGGGGTGGCTACGAGCAGTACTTC
TRBJ2-1,14,TRBD1,once,TRBV10-3,CAITSGGLYNEQFF,TGTGCCATCACTTCAGGGGGCCTCTACAATGAGCAGTTCTTC
TRBJ1-2,14,NA,NA,TRBV29-1,CSVESRGSNYGYTF,TGCAGCGTTGAGAGTCGGGGGAGCAACTATGGCTACACCTTC
TRBJ2-2,13,NA,NA,TRBV6-5,CASGFKNTGELFF,TGTGCCAGCGGCTTTAAGAACACCGGGGAGCTGTTTTTT
TRBJ2-7,16,TRBD1,NA,TRBV7-2,CASSLATGGSSYEQYF,TGTGCCAGCAGCTTAGCGACAGGGGGCTCATCCTACGAGCAGTACTTC
TRBJ2-5,13,NA,NA,TRBV6-5,CASRRGGEETQYF,TGTGCCAGCAGGAGGGGGGGGGAAGAGACCCAGTACTTC
TRBJ2-2,15,TRBD1,NA,TRBV9,CASSETGAHTGELFF,TGTGCCAGCAGCGAGACAGGGGCTCACACCGGGGAGCTGTTTTTT
TRBJ2-1,13,NA,NA,TRBV6-6,CASSHNTGNEQFF,TGTGCCAGCAGTCACAATACAGGGAACGAGCAGTTCTTC
TRBJ2-5,15,NA,NA,TRBV19,CASSIRRLQKETQYF,TGTGCCAGTAGTATTCGAAGACTTCAAAAGGAGACCCAGTACTTC
TRBJ1-2,16,TRBD1,NA,TRBV2,CASSPGQGRSGYGYTF,TGTGCCAGCAGCCCGGGACAGGGGAGGAGCGGCTATGGCTACACCTTC
TRBJ1-6,15,TRBD1,NA,TRBV25-1,CASSESHRGYSPLHF,TGTGCCAGCAGTGAAAGTCACAGGGGGTATTCACCCCTCCACTTT
TRBJ2-3,15,TRBD2,NA,TRBV7-9,CASRDSGSRTDTQYF,TGTGCCAGCAGGGATAGCGGGAGCAGGACAGATACGCAGTATTTT
TRBJ2-1,14,TRBD1,NA,TRBV7-3,CASSLEGTDNEQFF,TGTGCCAGCAGCCTAGAAGGGACAGACAATGAGCAGTTCTTC
TRBJ2-5,15,NA,NA,TRBV11-2,CASSLEDSLQETQYF,TGTGCCAGCAGCTTAGAGGACAGTCTACAAGAGACCCAGTACTTC
TRBJ2-7,16,TRBD1,NA,TRBV7-9,CASSSTGQGFSYEQYF,TGTGCCAGCAGCTCGACGGGACAGGGATTTTCCTACGAGCAGTACTTC
TRBJ2-7,13,TRBD1,NA,TRBV5-6,CASIRQGSYEQYF,TGTGCCAGCATAAGACAGGGCTCCTACGAGCAGTACTTC
TRBJ1-2,12,NA,NA,TRBV5-1,CASSLAGNGYTF,TGCGCCAGCAGCTTAGCGGGGAATGGCTACACCTTC
TRBJ2-1,15,TRBD1,NA,TRBV19,CASMPYRGGINEQFF,TGTGCCAGTATGCCCTACAGGGGCGGAATCAATGAGCAGTTCTTC